This passage covers 15 T cell receptor beta chains from one sample sequenced in a study of cytomegalovirus exposure and HLA in healthy donors. Primers: 60 Vbeta forward and 13 Jbeta reverse. Sequencing used immunoSEQ multiplex PCR; TCRdb keeps in-frame clones, though not all of them. The repertoire has over 80,000 clones, about 79% of them found once; the top ten carry about 3.8%. The sample taken for sequencing was PBMCs. The source is a man in his forties or fifties in good health and CMV-seronegative.

The gene calls are TRBV20-1 and TRBJ1-1, with D hard to call. The length of the CDR3 is 10 residues. In germline, CDR1 is DFQATT, CDR2 SNEGSKA (reference sequence). Deletions cut 1 base from V and 11 bases from J, with 8 bases between. In DNA form, the CDR3 reads TGCAGTGCTAGAGTTGAAAGCGCTTTCTTT. Its translation: CSARVESAFF.

This rearrangement joins TRBV25-1 to TRBJ1-2, with a possible D match to TRBD1 (5 bases). V was clipped by 4 bases and J by 1 base, with 10 bases between them. The CDR3 spans 14 residues. Germline V CDR1 and CDR2: MGHDK, SYGVNS. The CDR3 loop is CASSVPGLNYGYTF. The CDR3 DNA is TGTGCCAGCAGTGTTCCAGGGCTTAACTATGGCTACACCTTC.

V usage is TRBV7-3 and J usage is TRBJ2-5; tentatively, D is TRBD2 (5 bases). The germline V gene encodes CDR1 SGHTA and CDR2 FQGTGA. Trimming pared 5 bases from V and 2 bases from J, leaving 9 bases between. The CDR3 length is 13 residues. Here the CDR3 reads CASSRSGQETQYF. As DNA, the CDR3 is TGTGCCAGCAGCCGGTCGGGGCAAGAGACCCAGTACTTC.

CDR3 amino acids: CASSPAGTGIKPQHF. The CDR3 DNA sequence: TGTGCCAGCAGTCCTGCCGGGACAGGGATAAAGCCCCAGCATTTT. J is TRBJ1-5 and V is TRBV28; 9 nucleotides agree with TRBD1. The CDR3 sequence is 15 residues long. Germline trimming cut 5 bases from V and 8 bases from J; bases unmatched to any gene: 10. The germline V gene has CDR1 MDHEN and CDR2 SYDVKM. The variable domain in full, with the rest retrieved from reference TRBV28 and TRBJ1-5, is DVKVTQSSRYLVKRTGEKVFLECVQDMDHENMFWYRQDPGLGLRLIYFSYDVKMKEKGDIPEGYSVSREKKERFSLILESASTNQTSMYLCASSPAGTGIKPQHFGDGTRLSIL.

The chain is built from TRBV27 and TRBJ2-6, with D hard to call. V was trimmed by 2 bases and J by 0 bases, leaving 11 bases between them. The V gene's germline CDR1 is MNHEY and CDR2 SMNVEV (reference sequence). The CDR3 is 17 residues long. CDR3 DNA sequence: TGTGCCAGCAGTTTAGGCCAACCGGGCTCTGGGGCCAACGTCCTGACTTTC. Translated: CASSLGQPGSGANVLTF.

The CDR3 is CASIEAGVTGELFF. The DNA of the CDR3 is TGTGCCAGCATCGAAGCGGGAGTTACCGGGGAGCTGTTTTTT. V and J are TRBV28 and TRBJ2-2, with 8 positions matching TRBD2. V gave up 7 bases and J gave up 5 bases; unmatched junction bases: 6. This CDR3 region has 14 residues. The V gene's germline CDR1 is MDHEN and CDR2 SYDVKM. Drawing the rest from reference TRBV28 and TRBJ2-2, the complete variable domain is DVKVTQSSRYLVKRTGEKVFLECVQDMDHENMFWYRQDPGLGLRLIYFSYDVKMKEKGDIPEGYSVSREKKERFSLILESASTNQTSMYLCASIEAGVTGELFFGEGSRLTVL.

V gene TRBV4-2 combines with J gene TRBJ1-1, with 8 bases matching TRBD1. The CDR3 spans 18 residues. Per germline, CDR1 LGHNA and CDR2 YNFKEQ. The V gene end was trimmed by 0 bases and the J gene end by 2 bases; junction bases not matched to a gene: 11. CDR3 nucleotides: TGTGCCAGCAGCCAAGACCCCGGACAGGGTGTTGGAAACACTGAAGCTTTCTTT. Encoded protein: CASSQDPGQGVGNTEAFF.

The V call is TRBV21-1, the J call TRBJ2-3; the tabulated D call, TRBD2, remains unverified against the DNA. TRBV21-1 is given as a pseudogene. This CDR3 is 18 amino acids long. This chain's CDR3 is CASSKEGCKREGTDTQYF. In DNA form, the CDR3 reads TGTGCCAGCAGCAAAGAGGGTTGTAAGCGGGAGGGCACAGATACGCAGTATTTT.

The chain uses TRBV5-1 and TRBJ1-3, with 7 positions matching TRBD1. CDR1 SGHRS and CDR2 YFSETQ come from the germline V gene. The CDR3 extends over 16 amino acids. The junction had 7 bases not matched to a gene; V was cut back by 4 bases and J by 0 bases. DNA for the CDR3: TGCGCCAGCAGCCGCGCCGACAGGGACTCTGGAAACACCATATATTTT. Translation gives CASSRADRDSGNTIYF.

The chain recombines TRBV27 with TRBJ2-7, with 7 bases identical to TRBD1. The CDR3 is 16 residues long. The V gene's germline CDR1 is MNHEY and CDR2 SMNVEV (reference sequence). After removal of 5 bases from V and 3 bases from J, the junction contained 13 bases not matched to a gene. The CDR3 DNA reads TGTGCCAGCAGTCCCCCCGACAGGGCAGTCGTCTACGAGCAGTACTTC. Protein product: CASSPPDRAVVYEQYF.

V is TRBV11-3 and J is TRBJ2-7; TRBD1 agrees at 7 bases. The trim removed 2 bases at V and 6 bases at J, leaving 10 bases unmatched. Germline CDR1 is SGHNT and CDR2 is YENEEA. The CDR3 is 15 amino acids. CDR3 sequence (DNA): TGTGCCAGCAGCTTATCCGGGACAGAACCTTCCGAGCAGTACTTC. Translated: CASSLSGTEPSEQYF.

V gene TRBV18 combines with J gene TRBJ2-1; D ambiguous. Germline V gene sequence: CDR1 KGHSH, CDR2 LQKENI. Trimming pared 4 bases from V and 8 bases from J, leaving 12 bases between. There are 13 residues in the CDR3. The CDR3 coding sequence is TGTGCCAGCTCACTGACGGGTCTGGATGAGCAGTTCTTC. Translation gives CASSLTGLDEQFF.

The chain is built from TRBV7-2 and TRBJ2-4; D not certain. This CDR3 has 13 residues. Germline values: CDR1 SGHTA, CDR2 FQGNSA. Between the trimmed V and J ends, which lost 4 bases and 6 bases, there was a span of 10 bases. The CDR3 coding sequence is TGTGCCAGCAGCTCGCGATCTTTAAACATTCAGTACTTC. Translating gives CASSSRSLNIQYF.

V is TRBV6-1 and J is TRBJ1-3, with TRBD1 as a possible D gene (5 bases). The CDR3 totals 14 residues. Germline CDR1 reads MNHNS; CDR2 reads SASEGT. Deletions cut 8 bases from V and 6 bases from J, with 17 bases between. The CDR3 spells CASGAGGEVNTIYF. The CDR3 bases are TGTGCCAGCGGCGCTGGAGGGGAGGTAAACACCATATATTTT.

Here the CDR3 reads CASSSRGLSYNEQFF. CDR3 DNA: TGTGCCAGTAGTTCCCGGGGTCTGTCGTACAATGAGCAGTTCTTC. This chain joins TRBV19 and TRBJ2-1, with a tentative D call TRBD2 (5 bases). This CDR3 is 15 amino acids long. V was trimmed by 5 bases and J by 4 bases, leaving 15 bases between them. CDR1 LNHDA and CDR2 SQIVND come from the germline V gene (reference sequence).